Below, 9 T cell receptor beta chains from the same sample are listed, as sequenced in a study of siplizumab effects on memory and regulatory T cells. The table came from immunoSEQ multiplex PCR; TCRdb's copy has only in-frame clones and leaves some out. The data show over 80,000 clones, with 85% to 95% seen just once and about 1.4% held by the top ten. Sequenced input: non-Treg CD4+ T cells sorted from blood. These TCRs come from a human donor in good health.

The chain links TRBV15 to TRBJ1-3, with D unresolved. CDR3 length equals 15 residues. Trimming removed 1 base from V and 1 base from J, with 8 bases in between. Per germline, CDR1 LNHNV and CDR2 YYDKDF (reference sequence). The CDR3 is CATSRAGNSGNTIYF. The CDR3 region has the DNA TGTGCCACCAGCAGAGCTGGGAATTCTGGAAACACCATATATTTT.

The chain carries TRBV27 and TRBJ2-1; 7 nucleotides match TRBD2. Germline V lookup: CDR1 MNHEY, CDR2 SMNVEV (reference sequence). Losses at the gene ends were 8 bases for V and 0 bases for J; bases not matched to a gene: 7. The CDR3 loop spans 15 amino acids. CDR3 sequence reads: CASGSSGSSYNEQFF. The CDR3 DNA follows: TGTGCCAGCGGATCTAGCGGAAGCTCCTACAATGAGCAGTTCTTC.

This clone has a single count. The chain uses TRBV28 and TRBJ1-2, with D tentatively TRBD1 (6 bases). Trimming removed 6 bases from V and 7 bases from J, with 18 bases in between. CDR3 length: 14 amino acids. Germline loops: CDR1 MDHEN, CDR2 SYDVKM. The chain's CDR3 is CASSELDRPGGYTF. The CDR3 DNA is TGTGCCAGCAGCGAACTAGACAGGCCGGGTGGCTACACCTTC.

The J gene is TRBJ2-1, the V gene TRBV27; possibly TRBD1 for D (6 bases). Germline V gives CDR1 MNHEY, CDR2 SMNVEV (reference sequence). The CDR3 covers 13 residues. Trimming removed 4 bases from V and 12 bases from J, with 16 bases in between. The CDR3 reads CASSYEGERGQFF. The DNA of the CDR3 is TGTGCCAGCAGTTACGAGGGGGAAAGAGGGCAGTTCTTC.

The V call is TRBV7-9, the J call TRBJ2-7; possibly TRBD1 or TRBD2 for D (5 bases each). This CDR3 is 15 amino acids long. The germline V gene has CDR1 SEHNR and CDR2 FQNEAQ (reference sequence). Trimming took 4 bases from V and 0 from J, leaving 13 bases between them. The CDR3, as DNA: TGTGCCAGCAGCTCCGGGACCGTTAGCTCCTACGAGCAGTACTTC. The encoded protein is CASSSGTVSSYEQYF.

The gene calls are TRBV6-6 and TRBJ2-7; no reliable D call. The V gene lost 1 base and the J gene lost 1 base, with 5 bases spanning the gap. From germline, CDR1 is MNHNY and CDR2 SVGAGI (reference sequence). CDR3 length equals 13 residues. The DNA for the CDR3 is TGTGCCAGCAGTTACTTAGTATCCTACGAGCAGTACTTC. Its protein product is CASSYLVSYEQYF.

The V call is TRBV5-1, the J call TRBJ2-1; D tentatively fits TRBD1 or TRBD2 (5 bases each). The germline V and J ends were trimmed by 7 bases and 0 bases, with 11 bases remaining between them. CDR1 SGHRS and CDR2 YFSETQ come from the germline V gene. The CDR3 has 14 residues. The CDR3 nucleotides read TGCGCCAGCCGACCAGGGAGCTCCTACAATGAGCAGTTCTTC. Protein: CASRPGSSYNEQFF.

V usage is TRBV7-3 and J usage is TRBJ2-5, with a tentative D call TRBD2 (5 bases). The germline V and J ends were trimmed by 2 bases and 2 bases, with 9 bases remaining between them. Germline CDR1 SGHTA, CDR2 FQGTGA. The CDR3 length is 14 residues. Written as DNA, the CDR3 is TGTGCCAGCAGCTTAGCGGGTACACAAGAGACCCAGTACTTC. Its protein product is CASSLAGTQETQYF.

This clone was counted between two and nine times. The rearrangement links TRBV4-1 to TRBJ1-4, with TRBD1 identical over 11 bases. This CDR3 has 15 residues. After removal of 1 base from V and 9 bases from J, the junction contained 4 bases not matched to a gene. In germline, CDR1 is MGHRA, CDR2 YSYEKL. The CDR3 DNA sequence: TGCGCCAGCAGCCAAGGAGGGACAGGGGGGAAAAAACTGTTTTTT. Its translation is CASSQGGTGGKKLFF.